This T cell receptor beta chain originates from a study of molecular identifiers for immune sequencing clone quantification. This clonotype was counted at least ten times. Germline lookup yields CDR1 SGHAT and CDR2 FQNNGV. The CDR3 consists of 16 residues. V lost 5 bases, J lost 4 bases, and 11 bases stayed unmatched. MiXCR, applied by TCRdb to the PCR reads, yields one record per CDR3 protein. The repertoire holds more than 60,000 distinct CDR3 sequences, with over 15% as singletons. The origin of this receptor is a human donor in good health. Some libraries in this study had Jurkat cell RNA spiked in. The specimen was naive CD8+ T cells from blood, with Jurkat cell RNA spiked in. Subset noted: FACS-sorted CD8+CD4-CCR7+CD45RA+ naive T cells. The chain combines TRBV11-2 with TRBJ2-1; TRBD2 matches 7 bases. The CDR3 protein is CASSRRAGVEYNEQFF. The CDR3 coding sequence is TGTGCCAGCAGCCGCAGGGCGGGAGTAGAGTACAATGAGCAGTTCTTC. The full variable domain, its missing parts supplied by reference TRBV11-2 and TRBJ2-1, is EAGVAQSPRYKIIEKRQSVAFWCNPISGHATLYWYQQILGQGPKLLIQFQNNGVVDDSQLPKDRFSAERLKGVDSTLKIQPAKLEDSAVYLCASSRRAGVEYNEQFFGPGTRLTVL.